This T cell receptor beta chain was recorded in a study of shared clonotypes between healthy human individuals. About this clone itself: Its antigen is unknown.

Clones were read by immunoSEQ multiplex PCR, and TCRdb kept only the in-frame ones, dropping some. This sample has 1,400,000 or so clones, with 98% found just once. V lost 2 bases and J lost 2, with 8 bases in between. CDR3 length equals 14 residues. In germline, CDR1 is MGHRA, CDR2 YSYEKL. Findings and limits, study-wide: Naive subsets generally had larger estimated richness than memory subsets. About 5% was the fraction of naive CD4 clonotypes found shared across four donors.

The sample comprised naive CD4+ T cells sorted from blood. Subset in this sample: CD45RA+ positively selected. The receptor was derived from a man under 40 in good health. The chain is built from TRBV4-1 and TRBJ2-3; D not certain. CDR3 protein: CASSQPKLTDTQYF. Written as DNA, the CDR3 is TGCGCCAGCAGCCAACCCAAACTCACAGATACGCAGTATTTT.